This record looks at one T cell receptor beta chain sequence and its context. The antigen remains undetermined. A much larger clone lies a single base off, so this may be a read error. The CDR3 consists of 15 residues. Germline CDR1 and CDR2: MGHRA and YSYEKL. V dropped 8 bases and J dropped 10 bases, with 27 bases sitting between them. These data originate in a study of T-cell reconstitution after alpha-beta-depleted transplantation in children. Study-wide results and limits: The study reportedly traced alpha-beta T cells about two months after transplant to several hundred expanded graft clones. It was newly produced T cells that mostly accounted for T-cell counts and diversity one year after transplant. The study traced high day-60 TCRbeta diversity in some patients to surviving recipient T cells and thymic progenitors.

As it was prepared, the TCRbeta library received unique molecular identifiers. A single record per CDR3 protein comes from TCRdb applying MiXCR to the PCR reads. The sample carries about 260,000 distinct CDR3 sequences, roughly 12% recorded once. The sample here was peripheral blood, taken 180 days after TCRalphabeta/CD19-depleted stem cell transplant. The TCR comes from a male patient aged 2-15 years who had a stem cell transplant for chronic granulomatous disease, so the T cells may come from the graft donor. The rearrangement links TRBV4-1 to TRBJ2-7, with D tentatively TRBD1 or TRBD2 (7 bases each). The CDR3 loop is CASGLLSTGRDGQYF. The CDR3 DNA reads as TGCGCCAGCGGTCTTCTGTCGACAGGGAGGGACGGACAGTACTTC.